These 21 T cell receptor beta chains share one sample of origin, sequenced in a study of blood T cell repertoires in COVID-19. Profiled with immunoSEQ multiplex PCR; TCRdb holds only in-frame clones, not every one. The repertoire holds approximately 400,000 clones, with about nine tenths as singletons. The sample taken for sequencing was PBMCs or T cells enriched from blood (not recorded which). These receptor sequences come from a woman in her thirties or forties who had been exposed to COVID-19.

This clone was seen only once. CDR3 region: CATRRTGAGNEQFF. The CDR3 coding sequence is TGTGCCACCAGGCGGACAGGGGCTGGCAATGAGCAGTTCTTC. The chain employs TRBV24-1 and TRBJ2-1; TRBD1 aligns across 9 bases. V lost 7 bases and J lost 6; bases outside the gene matches: 6. Germline loops: CDR1 KGHDR, CDR2 SFDVKD. The CDR3 is 14 residues long.

The rearrangement joins TRBV19 to TRBJ2-1; 10 bases are shared with TRBD2. CDR3 size: 15 residues. J was trimmed by 7 bases and V by 2 bases; bases with no gene match: 5. The germline gives CDR1 LNHDA, CDR2 SQIVND (reference sequence). The CDR3 region is CASSIKRGGLNEQFF. CDR3 DNA: TGTGCCAGTAGTATAAAGCGGGGGGGCCTGAATGAGCAGTTCTTC.

This clone came up once. V gene TRBV19 combines with J gene TRBJ1-1; a weak D match, TRBD1 (6 bases). Germline CDR1 is LNHDA and CDR2 is SQIVND (reference sequence). This CDR3 comprises 14 residues. V was cut by 3 bases and J by 1 base, with 9 bases left in between. The CDR3 DNA is TGTGCCAGTAGTATGTTACAGGGGAACACTGAAGCTTTCTTT. Translating gives CASSMLQGNTEAFF.

The gene calls are TRBV19 and TRBJ1-4; D unclear. The CDR3 has 12 residues. Per germline, CDR1 LNHDA and CDR2 SQIVND (reference sequence). CDR3 sequence: CVTGSTSEKLFF. Written as DNA, the CDR3 is TGTGTAACGGGGAGTACATCTGAAAAACTGTTTTTT.

The chain has TRBV19 and TRBJ1-5; the match to TRBD1 covers 10 bases. Germline CDR1 LNHDA, CDR2 SQIVND (reference sequence). The CDR3 spans 16 residues. Trimming at V came to 9 bases and at J to 7 bases, leaving 15 bases not matched to a gene. CDR3 DNA: TGTGCCAGCAAAAAAGACGGACAGGGGGTGATCCAGCCCCAGCATTTT. It codes for CASKKDGQGVIQPQHF.

V usage is TRBV5-1 and J usage is TRBJ1-4; TRBD1 agrees at 8 bases. V shed 4 bases, J shed 4 bases, and the junction held 9 bases outside the gene matches. The CDR3 covers 16 residues. Germline V gene sequence: CDR1 SGHRS, CDR2 YFSETQ. CDR3 nucleotide sequence: TGCGCCAGCAGCAGCCCCCAGGGGGCGCTTAATGAAAAACTGTTTTTT. Residues: CASSSPQGALNEKLFF.

The chain couples TRBV3-1 (or the pseudogene TRBV3-2) to TRBJ1-6; D unresolved. V lost 1 base and J 7 bases, leaving 11 bases between the germline ends. The CDR3 is made up of 15 amino acids. Germline assignment: CDR1 LGHDT and CDR2 YNNKEL (reference sequence). The DNA for the CDR3 is TGTGCCAGCAGCCAAGGGAGCCAAGGAAATTCACCCCTCCACTTT. Its translation is CASSQGSQGNSPLHF.

V usage is TRBV19 and J usage is TRBJ1-1; D is perhaps TRBD1 (5 bases). This CDR3 region has 16 residues. Trimming left V 4 bases short and J 5 bases short, with 20 bases between. CDR1 and CDR2 (germline): LNHDA, SQIVND (reference sequence). CDR3 loop: CASSTLSGVGGTEAFF. CDR3 nucleotides: TGTGCCAGTAGTACCTTAAGTGGTGTGGGGGGGACTGAAGCTTTCTTT.

The rearrangement links TRBV25-1 to TRBJ2-7, with 9 nucleotides matching TRBD1. J was trimmed by 5 bases and V by 3 bases; bases with no gene match: 14. From germline, CDR1 is MGHDK and CDR2 SYGVNS. This CDR3 has 17 amino acids. The CDR3 loop reads CASSESGRGQGSHEQYF. Here the CDR3 DNA reads TGTGCCAGCAGTGAGTCAGGCAGAGGACAGGGGTCCCACGAGCAGTACTTC.

This chain connects TRBV5-4 to TRBJ1-4, with D possibly matching TRBD1 (5 bases). This CDR3 is 15 amino acids long. The germline gives CDR1 SGHNT, CDR2 YYREEE (reference sequence). Trimming took off 4 bases at V and 8 bases at J, with 18 bases between the two ends. The chain's CDR3 is CASSPGVGAGEKLFF. DNA of the CDR3: TGTGCCAGCAGCCCTGGTGTTGGGGCCGGGGAAAAACTGTTTTTT.

The chain is built from TRBV3-1 (or the pseudogene TRBV3-2) and TRBJ2-2; the D gene is possibly TRBD2 (5 bases). Germline loops: CDR1 LGHDT, CDR2 YNNKEL (reference sequence). The CDR3 sequence is 17 residues long. V dropped 3 bases and J dropped 6 bases, with 20 bases sitting between them. The CDR3 is CASSHNPARERAGELFF. The CDR3 DNA follows: TGTGCCAGCAGCCATAATCCCGCTAGGGAGAGGGCCGGGGAGCTGTTTTTT.

V is TRBV30 and J is TRBJ1-2; the D gene is possibly TRBD1 (6 bases). The V and J ends lost 4 bases and 0 bases respectively, with 21 bases between them. The CDR3 is 17 residues long. The germline V gene has CDR1 GTSNPN and CDR2 SVGIG (reference sequence). The CDR3 bases are TGTGCCTGGACCAAGGACAGAAAATTGCCCTCTAACTATGGCTACACCTTC. This gives the protein CAWTKDRKLPSNYGYTF.

As concerns this clone: Other DNA sequences in this specimen translate into the identical CDR3. This chain links TRBV12-3 or TRBV12-4 with TRBJ1-2; no firm D call. This CDR3 is 12 amino acids long. V was pared by 2 bases and J by 3 bases, with 4 bases between. Written as DNA, the CDR3 is TGTGCCAGCAGTTTACGTGACTATGGCTACACCTTC. This gives the protein CASSLRDYGYTF.

The rearrangement links TRBV7-2 to TRBJ1-2; D uncertain. The length of the CDR3 is 15 residues. V was cut by 1 base and J by 4 bases, with 13 bases left in between. Germline loops: CDR1 SGHTA, CDR2 FQGNSA. CDR3 DNA sequence: TGTGCCAGCAGCTTAGAGCCCTCCCCCTCCTATGGCTACACCTTC. Its protein product is CASSLEPSPSYGYTF.

The rearrangement joins TRBV11-1 to TRBJ2-7, with 12 bases matching TRBD2. V shed 5 bases and J 6 bases; nucleotides not matched to a gene: 5. CDR3 length: 14 amino acids. Germline V gene sequence: CDR1 SGHAT, CDR2 FQDESV (reference sequence). The CDR3, as DNA: TGTGCCAGCAGCCTGAGGACTAGCGGGGCCGAGCAGTACTTC. It translates to CASSLRTSGAEQYF.

The J gene is TRBJ2-1, the V gene TRBV7-9, with a weak D call TRBD2 (5 bases). Germline CDR1 SEHNR, CDR2 FQNEAQ (reference sequence). This CDR3 spans 13 amino acids. Trimming removed 4 bases at V and 6 bases at J, with 10 bases between. CDR3 in DNA: TGTGCCAGCAGCTCCGGACTTTCCAATGAGCAGTTCTTC. Translating gives CASSSGLSNEQFF.

The CDR3 loop reads CACRDRGRDQPQHF. In DNA form, the CDR3 reads TGTGCCTGCCGCGATAGGGGCAGGGATCAGCCCCAGCATTTT. The J gene is TRBJ1-5, the V gene TRBV30; TRBD1 is a possible D gene (5 bases). Germline values: CDR1 GTSNPN, CDR2 SVGIG (reference sequence). V was clipped by 6 bases and J by 5 bases, with 17 bases between them. There are 14 residues in the CDR3.

This chain links TRBV7-2 with TRBJ1-4; D gene uncertain. CDR3 size: 12 residues. V shed 1 base and J shed 8 bases, with 5 bases lying between them. Germline V lookup: CDR1 SGHTA, CDR2 FQGNSA. The CDR3 sequence: CASSLGEEKLFF. The CDR3 DNA is TGTGCCAGCAGCTTAGGAGAGGAAAAACTGTTTTTT.

The CDR3 sequence is CASSRTGFDTEAFF. Written as DNA, the CDR3 is TGTGCCAGCAGTCGGACAGGGTTTGACACTGAAGCTTTCTTT. The rearrangement uses TRBV6-6 and TRBJ1-1; TRBD1 agrees at 8 bases. V shed 5 bases, J shed 3 bases, and the junction held 5 bases outside the gene matches. Germline values: CDR1 MNHNY, CDR2 SVGAGI (reference sequence). CDR3 size: 14 residues.

The chain has TRBV7-2 and TRBJ2-5, with 7 bases identical to TRBD1. Germline V gene data show CDR1 as SGHTA and CDR2 as FQGNSA. This CDR3 comprises 12 residues. The trim removed 5 bases at V and 6 bases at J, leaving 3 bases unmatched. In DNA, the CDR3 is TGTGCCAGCAGCCACAGGGGCCAGACCCAGTACTTC. Translating it yields CASSHRGQTQYF.

This clone was observed a single time. This chain links TRBV5-6 with TRBJ2-1, with 11 nucleotides matching TRBD2. V gave up 0 bases and J gave up 4 bases; unmatched junction bases: 6. This CDR3 has 17 amino acids. Germline CDR1 reads SGHDT; CDR2 reads YYEEEE. The CDR3 DNA reads TGTGCCAGCAGCTTGGGGAGTAGCGGGAGGGGTTACAATGAGCAGTTCTTC. This translates into CASSLGSSGRGYNEQFF.